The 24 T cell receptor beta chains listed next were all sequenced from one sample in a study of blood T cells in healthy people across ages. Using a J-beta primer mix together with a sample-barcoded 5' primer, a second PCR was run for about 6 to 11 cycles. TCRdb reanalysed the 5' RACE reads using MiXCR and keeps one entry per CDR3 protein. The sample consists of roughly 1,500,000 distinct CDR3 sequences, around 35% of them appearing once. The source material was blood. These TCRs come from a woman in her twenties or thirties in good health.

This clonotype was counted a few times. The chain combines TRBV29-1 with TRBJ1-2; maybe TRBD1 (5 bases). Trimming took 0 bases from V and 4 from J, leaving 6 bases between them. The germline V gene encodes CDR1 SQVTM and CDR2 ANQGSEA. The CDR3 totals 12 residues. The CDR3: CSVEEGLYGYTF. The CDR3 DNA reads TGCAGCGTTGAAGAGGGACTCTATGGCTACACCTTC.

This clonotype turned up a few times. The CDR3 sequence: CSVQTDTYEKLFF. In nucleotides, the CDR3 is TGCAGCGTTCAGACAGATACTTATGAAAAACTGTTTTTT. The chain carries TRBV29-1 and TRBJ1-4, with a weak D call TRBD1 (5 bases). There are 13 residues in the CDR3. CDR1 SQVTM and CDR2 ANQGSEA come from the germline V gene. Deletions cut 5 bases from V and 6 bases from J, with 13 bases between.

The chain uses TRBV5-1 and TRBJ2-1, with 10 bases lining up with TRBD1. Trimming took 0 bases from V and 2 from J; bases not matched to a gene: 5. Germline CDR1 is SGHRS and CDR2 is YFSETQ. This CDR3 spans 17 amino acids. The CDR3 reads CASSLAQTGGTYNEQFF. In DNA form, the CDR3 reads TGCGCCAGCAGCTTGGCCCAGACAGGGGGCACCTACAATGAGCAGTTCTTC.

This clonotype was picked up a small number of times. The DNA of the CDR3 is TGTGCTAGTGGTTTGGGACTGAAAGAGACCCAGTACTTC. It is translated as CASGLGLKETQYF. V and J are TRBV12-5 and TRBJ2-5; D is unclear. Germline V gene lookup returns CDR1 LGHNT and CDR2 FRNRAP. Deletions cut 1 base from V and 3 bases from J, with 6 bases between. The CDR3 consists of 13 residues.

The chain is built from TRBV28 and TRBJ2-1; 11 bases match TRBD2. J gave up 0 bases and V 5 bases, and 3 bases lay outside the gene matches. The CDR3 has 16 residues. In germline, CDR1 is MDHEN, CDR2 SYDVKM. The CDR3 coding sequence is TGTGCCAGCAGTCATAGCGGGAGGGCCTCCTACAATGAGCAGTTCTTC. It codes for CASSHSGRASYNEQFF.

The CDR3 sequence: CASSPIRTSGRVSYNEQFF. The CDR3, as DNA: TGTGCCAGCAGCCCCATCCGGACTAGCGGGAGAGTTTCGTACAATGAGCAGTTCTTC. This chain links TRBV11-2 with TRBJ2-1, with 13 bases lining up with TRBD2. The CDR3 sequence is 19 residues long. CDR1 is SGHAT and CDR2 is FQNNGV in the germline V gene. J gave up 4 bases and V 5 bases, and 14 bases lay outside the gene matches. Full variable domain (missing parts from reference TRBV11-2 and TRBJ2-1): EAGVAQSPRYKIIEKRQSVAFWCNPISGHATLYWYQQILGQGPKLLIQFQNNGVVDDSQLPKDRFSAERLKGVDSTLKIQPAKLEDSAVYLCASSPIRTSGRVSYNEQFFGPGTRLTVL.

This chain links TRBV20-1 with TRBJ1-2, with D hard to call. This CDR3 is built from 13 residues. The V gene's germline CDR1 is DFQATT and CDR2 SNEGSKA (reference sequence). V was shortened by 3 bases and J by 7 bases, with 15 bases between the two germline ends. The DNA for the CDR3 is TGCAGTGCTAGGCTCGGTCAGAGTCGTGGCTACACCTTC. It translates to CSARLGQSRGYTF.

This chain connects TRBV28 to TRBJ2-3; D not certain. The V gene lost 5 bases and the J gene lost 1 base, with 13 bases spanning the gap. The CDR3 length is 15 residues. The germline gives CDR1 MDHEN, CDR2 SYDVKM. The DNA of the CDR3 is TGTGCCAGCAGTCTCGCTCGGGTCGGCACAGATACGCAGTATTTT. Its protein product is CASSLARVGTDTQYF.

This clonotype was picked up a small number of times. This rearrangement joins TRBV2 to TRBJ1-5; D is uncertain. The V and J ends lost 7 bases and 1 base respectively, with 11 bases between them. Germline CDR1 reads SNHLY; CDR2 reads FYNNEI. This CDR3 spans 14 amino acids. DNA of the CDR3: TGTGCCAGCACGGGCAGATCCAGCAATCAGCCCCAGCATTTT. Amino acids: CASTGRSSNQPQHF.

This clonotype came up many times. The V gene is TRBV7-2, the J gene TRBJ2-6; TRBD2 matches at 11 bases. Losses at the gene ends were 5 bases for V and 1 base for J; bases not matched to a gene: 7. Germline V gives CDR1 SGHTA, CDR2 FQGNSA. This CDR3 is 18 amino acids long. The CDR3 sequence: CASSHRLAGRSGANVLTF. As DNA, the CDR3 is TGTGCCAGCAGCCATCGACTAGCGGGGCGATCTGGGGCCAACGTCCTGACTTTC.

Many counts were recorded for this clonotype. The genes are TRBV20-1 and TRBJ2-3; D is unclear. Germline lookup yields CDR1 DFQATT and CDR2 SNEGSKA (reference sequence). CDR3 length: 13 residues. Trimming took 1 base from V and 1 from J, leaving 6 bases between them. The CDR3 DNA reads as TGCAGTGCTAGAGTTCTGGGCACAGATACGCAGTATTTT. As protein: CSARVLGTDTQYF.

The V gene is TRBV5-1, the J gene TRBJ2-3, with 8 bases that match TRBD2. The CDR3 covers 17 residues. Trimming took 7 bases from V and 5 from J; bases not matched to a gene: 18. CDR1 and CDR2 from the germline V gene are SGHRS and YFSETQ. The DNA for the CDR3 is TGCGCCAGCGCAGTAAGGGGGGGACTAGTAGTGGAAGATACGCAGTATTTT. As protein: CASAVRGGLVVEDTQYF. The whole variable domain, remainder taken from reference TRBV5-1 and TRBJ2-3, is KAGVTQTPRYLIKTRGQQVTLSCSPISGHRSVSWYQQTPGQGLQFLFEYFSETQRNKGNFPGRFSGRQFSNSRSEMNVSTLELGDSALYLCASAVRGGLVVEDTQYFGPGTRLTVL.

As DNA, the CDR3 is TGTGCCATCAGTCGGGACAGGGGGAACACCGGGGAGCTGTTTTTT. Translation: CAISRDRGNTGELFF. This chain links TRBV10-3 with TRBJ2-2, with 10 nucleotides matching TRBD1. The trim removed 5 bases at V and 1 base at J, leaving 1 base unmatched. The CDR3 is 15 amino acids. Germline V gene sequence: CDR1 ENHRY, CDR2 SYGVKD.

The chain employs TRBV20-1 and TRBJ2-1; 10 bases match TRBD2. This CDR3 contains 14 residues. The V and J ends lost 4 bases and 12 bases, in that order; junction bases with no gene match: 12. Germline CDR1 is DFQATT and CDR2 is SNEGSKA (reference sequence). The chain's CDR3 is CSAILAGIGDGQFF. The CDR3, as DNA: TGCAGTGCTATACTAGCGGGAATAGGGGATGGGCAGTTCTTC.

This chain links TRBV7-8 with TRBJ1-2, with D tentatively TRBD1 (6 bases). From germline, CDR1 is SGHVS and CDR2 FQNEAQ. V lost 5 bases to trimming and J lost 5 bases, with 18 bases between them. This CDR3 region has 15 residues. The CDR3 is CASSPEGDRLYGYTF. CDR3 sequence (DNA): TGTGCCAGCAGCCCCGAGGGCGACAGGTTATATGGCTACACCTTC.

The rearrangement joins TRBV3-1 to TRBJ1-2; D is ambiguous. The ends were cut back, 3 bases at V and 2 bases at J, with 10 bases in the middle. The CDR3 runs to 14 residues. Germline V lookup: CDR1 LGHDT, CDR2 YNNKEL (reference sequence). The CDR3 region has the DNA TGTGCCAGCAGCCAGACCGCCCGAAACTATGGCTACACCTTC. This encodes CASSQTARNYGYTF.

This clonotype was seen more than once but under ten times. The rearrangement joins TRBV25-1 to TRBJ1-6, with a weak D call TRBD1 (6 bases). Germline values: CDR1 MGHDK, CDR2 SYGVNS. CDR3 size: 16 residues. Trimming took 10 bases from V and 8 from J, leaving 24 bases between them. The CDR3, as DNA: TGTGCCATCCCATCTTCATCTCGCAGGGGCGATTCACCCCTCCACTTT. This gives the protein CAIPSSSRRGDSPLHF.

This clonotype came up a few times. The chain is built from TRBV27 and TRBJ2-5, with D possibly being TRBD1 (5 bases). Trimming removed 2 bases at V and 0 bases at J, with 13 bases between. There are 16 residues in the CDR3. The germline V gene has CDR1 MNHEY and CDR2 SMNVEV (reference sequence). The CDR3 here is CASSLNFGRDQETQYF. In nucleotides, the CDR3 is TGTGCCAGCAGTTTAAATTTCGGCAGGGACCAAGAGACCCAGTACTTC.

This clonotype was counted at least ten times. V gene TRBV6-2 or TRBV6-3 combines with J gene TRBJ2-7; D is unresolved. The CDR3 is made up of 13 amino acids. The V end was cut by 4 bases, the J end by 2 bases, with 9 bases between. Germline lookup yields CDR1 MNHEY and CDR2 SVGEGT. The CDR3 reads CASSFLAAYEQYF. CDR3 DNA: TGTGCCAGCAGTTTCTTGGCAGCCTACGAGCAGTACTTC.

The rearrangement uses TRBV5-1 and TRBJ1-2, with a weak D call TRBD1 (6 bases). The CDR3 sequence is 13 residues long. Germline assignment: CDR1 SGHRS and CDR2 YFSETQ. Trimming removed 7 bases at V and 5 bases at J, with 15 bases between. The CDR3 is CASCLTGEYGYTF. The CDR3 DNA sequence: TGCGCCAGCTGCCTGACAGGCGAATATGGCTACACCTTC.

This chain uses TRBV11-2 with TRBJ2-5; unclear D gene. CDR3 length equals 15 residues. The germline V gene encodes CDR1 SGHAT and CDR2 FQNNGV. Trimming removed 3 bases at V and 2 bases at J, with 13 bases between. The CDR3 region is CASSFNPLRQETQYF. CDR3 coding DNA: TGTGCCAGCAGCTTCAATCCTCTAAGACAAGAGACCCAGTACTTC.

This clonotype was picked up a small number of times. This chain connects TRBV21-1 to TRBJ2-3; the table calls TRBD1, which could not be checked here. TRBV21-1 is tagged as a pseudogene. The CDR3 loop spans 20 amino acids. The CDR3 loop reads CASSKVRLAPHHWDTDTQYF. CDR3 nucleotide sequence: TGTGCCAGCAGCAAAGTGAGGCTAGCGCCCCATCATTGGGACACAGATACGCAGTATTTT.

The chain's CDR3 is CAWETDNEQFF. CDR3 nucleotides: TGTGCCTGGGAGACAGACAATGAGCAGTTCTTC. This chain links TRBV30 with TRBJ2-1, with D possibly being TRBD1 (5 bases). The CDR3 is made up of 11 amino acids. The germline gives CDR1 GTSNPN, CDR2 SVGIG (reference sequence). Trimming stripped 5 bases from V and 5 bases from J, with 7 bases between. Complete variable domain (other parts from reference TRBV30 and TRBJ2-1): SQTIHQWPATLVQPVGSPLSLECTVEGTSNPNLYWYRQAAGRGLQLLFYSVGIGQISSEVPQNLSASRPQDRQFILSSKKLLLSDSGFYLCAWETDNEQFFGPGTRLTVL.

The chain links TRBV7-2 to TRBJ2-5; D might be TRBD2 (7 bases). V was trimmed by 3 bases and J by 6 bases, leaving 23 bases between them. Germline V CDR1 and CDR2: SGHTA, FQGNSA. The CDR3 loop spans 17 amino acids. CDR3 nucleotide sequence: TGTGCCAGCAGCTTGATTACGGGGGGCTCGATATCCAAGACCCAGTACTTC. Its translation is CASSLITGGSISKTQYF.